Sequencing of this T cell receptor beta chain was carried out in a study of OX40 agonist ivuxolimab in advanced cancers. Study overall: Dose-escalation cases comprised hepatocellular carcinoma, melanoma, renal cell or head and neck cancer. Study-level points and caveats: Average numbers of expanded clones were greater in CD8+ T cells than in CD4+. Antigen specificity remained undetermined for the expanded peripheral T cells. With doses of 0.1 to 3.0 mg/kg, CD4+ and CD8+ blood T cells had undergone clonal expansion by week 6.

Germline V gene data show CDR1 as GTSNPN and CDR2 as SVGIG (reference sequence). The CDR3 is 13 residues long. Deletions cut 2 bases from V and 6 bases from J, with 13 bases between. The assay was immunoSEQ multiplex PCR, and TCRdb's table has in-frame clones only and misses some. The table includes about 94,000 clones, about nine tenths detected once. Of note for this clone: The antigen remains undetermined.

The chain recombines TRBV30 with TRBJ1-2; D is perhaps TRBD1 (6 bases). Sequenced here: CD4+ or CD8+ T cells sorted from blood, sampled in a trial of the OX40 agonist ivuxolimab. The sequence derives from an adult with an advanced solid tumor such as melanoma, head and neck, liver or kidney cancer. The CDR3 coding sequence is TGTGCCTGGAGTTTGGGGGGCAGGGATGGCTACACCTTC. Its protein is CAWSLGGRDGYTF.